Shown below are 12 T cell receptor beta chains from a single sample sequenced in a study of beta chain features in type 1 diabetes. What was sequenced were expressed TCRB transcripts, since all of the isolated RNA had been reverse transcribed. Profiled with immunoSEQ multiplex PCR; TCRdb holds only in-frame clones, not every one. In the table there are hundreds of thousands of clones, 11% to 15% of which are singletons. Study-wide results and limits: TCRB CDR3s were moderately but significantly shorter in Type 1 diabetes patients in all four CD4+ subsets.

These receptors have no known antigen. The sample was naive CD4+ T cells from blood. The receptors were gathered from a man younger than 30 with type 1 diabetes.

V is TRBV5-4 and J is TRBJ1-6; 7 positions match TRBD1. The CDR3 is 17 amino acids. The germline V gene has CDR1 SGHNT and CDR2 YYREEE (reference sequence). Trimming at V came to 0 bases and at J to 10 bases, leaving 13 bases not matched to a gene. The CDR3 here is CASSLALTGTLESPLHF. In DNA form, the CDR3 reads TGTGCCAGCAGCTTGGCCCTGACAGGGACGTTGGAGTCACCCCTCCACTTT.

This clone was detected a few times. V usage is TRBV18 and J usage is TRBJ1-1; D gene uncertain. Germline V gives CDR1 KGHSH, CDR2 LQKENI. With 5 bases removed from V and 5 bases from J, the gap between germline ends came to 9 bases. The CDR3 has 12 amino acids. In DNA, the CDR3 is TGTGCCAGCTCAACTGGGCGGACTGAAGCTTTCTTT. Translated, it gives CASSTGRTEAFF.

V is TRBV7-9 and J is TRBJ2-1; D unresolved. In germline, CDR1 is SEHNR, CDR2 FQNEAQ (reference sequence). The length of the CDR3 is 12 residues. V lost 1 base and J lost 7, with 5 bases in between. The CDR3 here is CASSLVTNEQFF. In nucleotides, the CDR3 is TGTGCCAGCAGCTTAGTCACGAATGAGCAGTTCTTC.

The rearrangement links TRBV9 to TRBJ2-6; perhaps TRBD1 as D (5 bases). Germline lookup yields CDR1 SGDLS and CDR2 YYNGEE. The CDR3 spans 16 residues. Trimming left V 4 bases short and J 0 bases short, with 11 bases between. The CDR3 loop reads CASSWGRSSGANVLTF. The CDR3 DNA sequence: TGTGCCAGCAGCTGGGGCCGTAGCTCTGGGGCCAACGTCCTGACTTTC.

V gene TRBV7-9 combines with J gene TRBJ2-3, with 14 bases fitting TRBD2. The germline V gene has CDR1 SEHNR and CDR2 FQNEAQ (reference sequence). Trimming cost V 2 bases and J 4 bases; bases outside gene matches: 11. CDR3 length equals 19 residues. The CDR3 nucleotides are TGTGCCAGCAGCTTATTAGCAGGACTAGCGGGAGGAAGCGCAGATACGCAGTATTTT. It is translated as CASSLLAGLAGGSADTQYF. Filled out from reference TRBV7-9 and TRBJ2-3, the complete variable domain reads DTGVSQNPRHKITKRGQNVTFRCDPISEHNRLYWYRQTLGQGPEFLTYFQNEAQLEKSRLLSDRFSAERPKGSFSTLEIQRTEQGDSAMYLCASSLLAGLAGGSADTQYFGPGTRLTVL.

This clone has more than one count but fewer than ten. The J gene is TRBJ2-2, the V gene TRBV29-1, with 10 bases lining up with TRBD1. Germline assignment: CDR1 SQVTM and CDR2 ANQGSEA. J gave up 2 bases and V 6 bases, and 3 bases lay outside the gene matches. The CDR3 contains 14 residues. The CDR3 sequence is CSVGTGVNTGELFF. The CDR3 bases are TGCAGCGTGGGGACAGGGGTCAACACCGGGGAGCTGTTTTTT.

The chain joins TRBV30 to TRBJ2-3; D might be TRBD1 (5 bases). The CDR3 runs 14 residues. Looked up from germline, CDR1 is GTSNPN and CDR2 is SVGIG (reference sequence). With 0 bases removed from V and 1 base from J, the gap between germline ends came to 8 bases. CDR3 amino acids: CAWSVLQGTDTQYF. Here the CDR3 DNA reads TGTGCCTGGAGTGTACTACAGGGCACAGATACGCAGTATTTT.

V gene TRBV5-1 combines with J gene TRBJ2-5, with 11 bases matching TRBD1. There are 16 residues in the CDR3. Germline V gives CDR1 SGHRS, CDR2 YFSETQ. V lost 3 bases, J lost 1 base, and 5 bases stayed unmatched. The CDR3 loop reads CASSSVGTGGQETQYF. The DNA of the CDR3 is TGCGCCAGCAGCTCAGTCGGGACAGGGGGCCAAGAGACCCAGTACTTC.

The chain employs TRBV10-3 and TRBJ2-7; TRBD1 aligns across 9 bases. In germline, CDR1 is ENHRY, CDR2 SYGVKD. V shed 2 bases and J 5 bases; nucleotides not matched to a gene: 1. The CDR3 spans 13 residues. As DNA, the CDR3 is TGTGCCATCAGTGAGGACAGGGGGGACGAGCAGTACTTC. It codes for CAISEDRGDEQYF.

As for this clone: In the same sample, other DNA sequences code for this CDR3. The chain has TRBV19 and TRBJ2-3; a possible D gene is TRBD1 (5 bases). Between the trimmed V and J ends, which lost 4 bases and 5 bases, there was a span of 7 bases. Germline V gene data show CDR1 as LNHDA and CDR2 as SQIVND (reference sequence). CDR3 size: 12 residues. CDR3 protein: CASSTRGDTQYF. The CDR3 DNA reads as TGTGCCAGTAGTACAAGGGGAGATACGCAGTATTTT.

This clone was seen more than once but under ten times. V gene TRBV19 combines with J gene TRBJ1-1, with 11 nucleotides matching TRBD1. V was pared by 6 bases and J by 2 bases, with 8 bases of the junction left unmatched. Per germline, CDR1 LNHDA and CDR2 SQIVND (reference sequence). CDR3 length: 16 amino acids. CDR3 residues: CASSARDRGFNTEAFF. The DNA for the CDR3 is TGTGCCAGTAGCGCTCGGGACAGGGGGTTCAACACTGAAGCTTTCTTT.

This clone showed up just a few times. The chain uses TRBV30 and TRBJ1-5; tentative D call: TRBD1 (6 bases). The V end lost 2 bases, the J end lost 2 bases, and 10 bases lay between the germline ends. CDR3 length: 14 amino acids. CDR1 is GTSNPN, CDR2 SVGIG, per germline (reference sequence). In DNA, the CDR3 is TGTGCCTGGAGTAACAGGGATGGCAATCAGCCCCAGCATTTT. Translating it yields CAWSNRDGNQPQHF.